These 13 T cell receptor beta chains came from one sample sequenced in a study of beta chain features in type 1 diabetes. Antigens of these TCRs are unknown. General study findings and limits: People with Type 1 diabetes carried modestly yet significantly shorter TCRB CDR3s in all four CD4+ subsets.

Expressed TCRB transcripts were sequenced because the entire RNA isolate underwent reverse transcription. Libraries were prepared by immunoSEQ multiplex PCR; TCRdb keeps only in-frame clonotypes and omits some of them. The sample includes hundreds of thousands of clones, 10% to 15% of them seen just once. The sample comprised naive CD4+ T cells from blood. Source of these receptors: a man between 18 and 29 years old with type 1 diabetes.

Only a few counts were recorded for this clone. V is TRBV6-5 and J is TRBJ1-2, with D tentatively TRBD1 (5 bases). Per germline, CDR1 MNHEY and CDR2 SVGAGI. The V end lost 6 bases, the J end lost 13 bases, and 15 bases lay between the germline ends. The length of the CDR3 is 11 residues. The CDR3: CASSPGTDITF. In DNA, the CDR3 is TGTGCCAGCAGCCCCGGGACGGATATCACCTTC.

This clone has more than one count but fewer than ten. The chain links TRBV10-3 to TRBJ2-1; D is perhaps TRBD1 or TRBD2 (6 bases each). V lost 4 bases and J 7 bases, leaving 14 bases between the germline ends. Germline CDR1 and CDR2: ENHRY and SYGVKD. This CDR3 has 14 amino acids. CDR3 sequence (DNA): TGTGCCATCAGTGTGGGGGGCGACGTGAATGAGCAGTTCTTC. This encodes CAISVGGDVNEQFF.

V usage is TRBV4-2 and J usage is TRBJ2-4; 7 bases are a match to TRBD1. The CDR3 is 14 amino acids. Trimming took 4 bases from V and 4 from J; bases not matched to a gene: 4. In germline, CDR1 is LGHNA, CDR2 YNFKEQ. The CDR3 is CASSPEDRKNIQYF. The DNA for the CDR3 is TGTGCCAGCAGCCCAGAGGACAGGAAAAACATTCAGTACTTC.

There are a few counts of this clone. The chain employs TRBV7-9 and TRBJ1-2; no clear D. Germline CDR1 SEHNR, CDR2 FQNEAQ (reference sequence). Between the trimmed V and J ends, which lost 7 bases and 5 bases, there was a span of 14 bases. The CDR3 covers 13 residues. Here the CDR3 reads CASMGDEHYGYTF. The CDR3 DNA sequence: TGTGCCAGCATGGGTGACGAGCATTATGGCTACACCTTC.

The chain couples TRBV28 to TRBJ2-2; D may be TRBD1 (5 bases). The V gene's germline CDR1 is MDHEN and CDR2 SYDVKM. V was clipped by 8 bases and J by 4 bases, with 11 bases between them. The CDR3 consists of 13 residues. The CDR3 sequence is CASQGRVTGELFF. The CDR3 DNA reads TGTGCCAGCCAGGGTCGTGTCACCGGGGAGCTGTTTTTT.

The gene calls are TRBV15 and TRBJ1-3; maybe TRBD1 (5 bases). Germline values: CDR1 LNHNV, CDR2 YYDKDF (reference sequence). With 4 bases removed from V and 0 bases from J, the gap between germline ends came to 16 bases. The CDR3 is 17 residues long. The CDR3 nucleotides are TGTGCCACCAGCAAGGGGCCGACGGTTGACTCTGGAAACACCATATATTTT. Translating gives CATSKGPTVDSGNTIYF.

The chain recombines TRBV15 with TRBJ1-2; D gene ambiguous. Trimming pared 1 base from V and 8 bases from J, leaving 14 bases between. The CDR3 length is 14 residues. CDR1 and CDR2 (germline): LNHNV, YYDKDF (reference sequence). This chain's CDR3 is CATSRAPAAGGYTF. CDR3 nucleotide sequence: TGTGCCACCAGCAGAGCACCCGCGGCAGGAGGCTACACCTTC.

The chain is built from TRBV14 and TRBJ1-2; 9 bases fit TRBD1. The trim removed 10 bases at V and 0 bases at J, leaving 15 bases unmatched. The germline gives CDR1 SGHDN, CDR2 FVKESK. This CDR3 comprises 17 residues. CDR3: CATHGGPGQGSNYGYTF. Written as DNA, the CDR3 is TGTGCCACCCATGGCGGTCCGGGACAGGGATCTAACTATGGCTACACCTTC.

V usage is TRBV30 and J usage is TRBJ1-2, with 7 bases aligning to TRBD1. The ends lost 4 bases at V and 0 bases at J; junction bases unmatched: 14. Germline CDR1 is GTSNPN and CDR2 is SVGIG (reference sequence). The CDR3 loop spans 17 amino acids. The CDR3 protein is CAWTVPWDSQANYGYTF. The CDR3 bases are TGTGCCTGGACCGTCCCATGGGACAGCCAAGCTAACTATGGCTACACCTTC.

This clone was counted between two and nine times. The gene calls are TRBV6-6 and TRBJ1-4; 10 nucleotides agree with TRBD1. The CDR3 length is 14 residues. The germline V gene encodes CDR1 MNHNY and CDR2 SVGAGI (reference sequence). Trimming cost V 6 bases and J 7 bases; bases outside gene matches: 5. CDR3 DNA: TGTGCCAGCAGAGGGACAGGGGAGGGTGAAAAACTGTTTTTT. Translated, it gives CASRGTGEGEKLFF.

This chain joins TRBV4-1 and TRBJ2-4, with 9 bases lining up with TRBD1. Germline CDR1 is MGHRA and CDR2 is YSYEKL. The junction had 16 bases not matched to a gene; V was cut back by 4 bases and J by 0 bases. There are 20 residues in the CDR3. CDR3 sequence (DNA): TGCGCCAGCAGCCCCAACAAGAATTTACAGGGGGCCCGAGCCAAAAACATTCAGTACTTC. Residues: CASSPNKNLQGARAKNIQYF.

The CDR3 spells CASSLWPSGDNEQYF. The CDR3 DNA reads TGTGCCAGCAGCTTGTGGCCTAGCGGGGACAACGAGCAGTACTTC. The chain joins TRBV5-4 to TRBJ2-7, with 9 bases that match TRBD2. Germline CDR1 and CDR2: SGHNT and YYREEE (reference sequence). The CDR3 length is 15 residues. Germline trimming cut 1 base from V and 5 bases from J; bases unmatched to any gene: 7.

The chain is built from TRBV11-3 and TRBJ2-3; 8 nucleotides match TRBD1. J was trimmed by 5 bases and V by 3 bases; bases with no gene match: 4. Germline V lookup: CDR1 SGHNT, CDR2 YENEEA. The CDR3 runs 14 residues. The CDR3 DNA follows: TGTGCCAGCAGCTTGACAGGGGCGAGAGATACGCAGTATTTT. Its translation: CASSLTGARDTQYF.